This is a list of T cell receptor beta chains from one sample in a study of response to subunit inactivated influenza vaccine. TCRdb used MiXCR to reprocess the RT-PCR reads, holding one entry per CDR3 protein. The data hold about 500,000 distinct CDR3 sequences, with 16% observed a single time. Sequencing used CD4+ T cells sorted from PBMCs, obtained approximately 25 months after vaccination. Receptors originate from a man aged 50 to 75 who received an inactivated influenza vaccine. CDR3s include the opening cysteine and the closing phenylalanine or tryptophan. Each record gives: CDR3 protein, CDR3 DNA, V gene, clone size, CDR3 length, D gene, J gene. D genes are given only for firm matches. Size tells how often a clone was seen (once, few, many) or the class of an expanded clone, and some rows leave it out.

cdr3_aa: CASSLSATVPSPLHF
cdr3_nt: TGTGCCAGCAGTTTATCGGCAACGGTACCTTCACCCCTCCACTTT
v_call: TRBV12-3/TRBV12-4
clone_size: few
cdr3_length: 15
d_call: -
j_call: TRBJ1-6

cdr3_aa: CASSPPQGAEAFF
cdr3_nt: TGTGCCAGCTCACCACCGCAAGGGGCTGAAGCTTTCTTT
v_call: TRBV18
clone_size: few
cdr3_length: 13
d_call: -
j_call: TRBJ1-1

cdr3_aa: CASSYTLGWGSEQYF
cdr3_nt: TGTGCCAGCAGTTACACCCTGGGATGGGGCTCCGAGCAGTACTTC
v_call: TRBV6-2/TRBV6-3
clone_size: many
cdr3_length: 15
d_call: -
j_call: TRBJ2-7

cdr3_aa: CASSLRRGGGELFF
cdr3_nt: TGCGCCAGCAGCTTGAGAAGGGGAGGCGGGGAGCTGTTTTTT
v_call: TRBV5-1
clone_size: -
cdr3_length: 14
d_call: -
j_call: TRBJ2-2

cdr3_aa: CASSQWASGGLEQFF
cdr3_nt: TGTGCCAGCAGCCAGTGGGCTAGCGGGGGGCTTGAGCAGTTCTTC
v_call: TRBV6-1
clone_size: -
cdr3_length: 15
d_call: TRBD2
j_call: TRBJ2-1

cdr3_aa: CSNWAEVGEKLFF
cdr3_nt: TGCAGCAACTGGGCAGAAGTCGGCGAAAAACTGTTTTTT
v_call: TRBV29-1
clone_size: -
cdr3_length: 13
d_call: -
j_call: TRBJ1-4

cdr3_aa: CASSSPGLAEKSTDTQYF
cdr3_nt: TGTGCCAGCAGTTCTCCCGGACTAGCGGAAAAATCCACAGATACGCAGTATTTT
v_call: TRBV12-3/TRBV12-4
clone_size: many
cdr3_length: 18
d_call: TRBD2
j_call: TRBJ2-3

cdr3_aa: CASFSGSVQYNEQFF
cdr3_nt: TGTGCCAGCTTTTCCGGGAGTGTACAATACAATGAGCAGTTCTTC
v_call: TRBV28
clone_size: few
cdr3_length: 15
d_call: -
j_call: TRBJ2-1

cdr3_aa: CASSLARVGETQYF
cdr3_nt: TGCGCCAGCAGCTTGGCCAGGGTCGGTGAGACCCAGTACTTC
v_call: TRBV5-1
clone_size: few
cdr3_length: 14
d_call: -
j_call: TRBJ2-5

cdr3_aa: CASSSGQGKRQYF
cdr3_nt: TGTGCCAGCAGTTCGGGACAGGGGAAACGGCAGTACTTC
v_call: TRBV12-3/TRBV12-4
clone_size: -
cdr3_length: 13
d_call: TRBD1
j_call: TRBJ2-7

cdr3_aa: CASSQEGSSYF
cdr3_nt: TGTGCCAGCAGCCAAGAAGGGTCCTCGTACTTC
v_call: TRBV14
clone_size: few
cdr3_length: 11
d_call: -
j_call: TRBJ2-7

cdr3_aa: CASSRDRVSNSPLHF
cdr3_nt: TGTGCCAGCAGCCGGGACAGGGTTTCTAATTCACCCCTCCACTTT
v_call: TRBV2
clone_size: -
cdr3_length: 15
d_call: TRBD1
j_call: TRBJ1-6

cdr3_aa: CASSLSGIDRYEQYF
cdr3_nt: TGTGCCAGCAGTTTATCAGGGATCGACCGCTACGAGCAGTACTTC
v_call: TRBV27
clone_size: -
cdr3_length: 15
d_call: -
j_call: TRBJ2-7

cdr3_aa: CASSVAGKDLVGEQFF
cdr3_nt: TGTGCCAGCAGCGTAGCGGGCAAGGATCTAGTTGGCGAGCAGTTCTTC
v_call: TRBV9
clone_size: -
cdr3_length: 16
d_call: -
j_call: TRBJ2-1

cdr3_aa: CASSFDRGSNSPLHF
cdr3_nt: TGTGCCAGCAGCTTCGACAGGGGGAGCAATTCACCCCTCCACTTT
v_call: TRBV7-9
clone_size: -
cdr3_length: 15
d_call: TRBD1
j_call: TRBJ1-6

cdr3_aa: CASSPTGLAGGQETQYF
cdr3_nt: TGTGCCAGCTCACCAACGGGACTAGCGGGGGGCCAAGAGACCCAGTACTTC
v_call: TRBV18
clone_size: -
cdr3_length: 17
d_call: TRBD2
j_call: TRBJ2-5

cdr3_aa: CASSLSGGIDTQYF
cdr3_nt: TGTGCCAGCAGCCTTAGCGGGGGGATAGATACGCAGTATTTT
v_call: TRBV7-2
clone_size: few
cdr3_length: 14
d_call: TRBD2
j_call: TRBJ2-3

cdr3_aa: CSVEQGNTDTQYF
cdr3_nt: TGCAGCGTTGAACAGGGTAACACAGATACGCAGTATTTT
v_call: TRBV29-1
clone_size: few
cdr3_length: 13
d_call: -
j_call: TRBJ2-3

cdr3_aa: CASVLAGGSYNEQFF
cdr3_nt: TGTGCCAGCGTACTAGCGGGAGGGTCCTACAATGAGCAGTTCTTC
v_call: TRBV6-2/TRBV6-3
clone_size: few
cdr3_length: 15
d_call: TRBD2
j_call: TRBJ2-1

cdr3_aa: CASSLGRAWQYTEAFF
cdr3_nt: TGTGCCAGCAGTTTGGGGAGGGCCTGGCAATACACTGAAGCTTTCTTT
v_call: TRBV5-5
clone_size: -
cdr3_length: 16
d_call: -
j_call: TRBJ1-1

cdr3_aa: CSVGSRPSGVIDTQYF
cdr3_nt: TGCAGCGTTGGGAGTCGGCCTAGCGGGGTCATAGATACGCAGTATTTT
v_call: TRBV29-1
clone_size: -
cdr3_length: 16
d_call: TRBD2
j_call: TRBJ2-3

cdr3_aa: CATSRVQGGETQYF
cdr3_nt: TGTGCCACCAGCAGAGTACAGGGGGGGGAGACCCAGTACTTC
v_call: TRBV15
clone_size: few
cdr3_length: 14
d_call: -
j_call: TRBJ2-5

cdr3_aa: CASSLGPVKETQYF
cdr3_nt: TGTGCCAGCAGCTTGGGGCCAGTTAAAGAGACCCAGTACTTC
v_call: TRBV5-5
clone_size: few
cdr3_length: 14
d_call: -
j_call: TRBJ2-5

cdr3_aa: CASSEILAGGHGGELFF
cdr3_nt: TGCGCCAGCAGTGAGATTTTGGCAGGGGGTCATGGCGGGGAGCTGTTTTTT
v_call: TRBV10-1
clone_size: -
cdr3_length: 17
d_call: TRBD1
j_call: TRBJ2-2

cdr3_aa: CASSSGTSGSLEYGKNIQYF
cdr3_nt: TGTGCCAGCAGCTCGGGGACTAGCGGGAGTTTAGAGTACGGCAAAAACATTCAGTACTTC
v_call: TRBV11-2
clone_size: -
cdr3_length: 20
d_call: TRBD2
j_call: TRBJ2-4

cdr3_aa: CASSPLAAFSSYEQYF
cdr3_nt: TGTGCCAGCTCACCGCTAGCGGCATTTAGCTCCTACGAGCAGTACTTC
v_call: TRBV18
clone_size: -
cdr3_length: 16
d_call: TRBD2
j_call: TRBJ2-7